A selection of T cell receptor beta chains follows, all from one sample in a study of blood T cell repertoires in COVID-19. Here immunoSEQ multiplex PCR was the method, and the copy in TCRdb shows in-frame clones only, minus some. The sample has 100,000 or so clones, 79% seen once. The source material was peripheral blood. These receptors were taken from a human donor in a cohort sampled during active COVID-19. The CDR3 runs from the conserved cysteine through the conserved F or W. A D gene is named only where the DNA matches it firmly. The listing skips clone size in some rows; elsewhere it reads once, few, many or a size class.

abundance | d_gene | j_gene | v_gene | CDR3aa | CDR3nt
NA | TRBD2 | TRBJ2-1 | TRBV5-1 | CASSVGVAGGNEQFF | TGCGCCAGCAGCGTCGGGGTAGCGGGAGGAAATGAGCAGTTCTTC
NA | TRBD1 | TRBJ2-5 | TRBV25-1 | CASSAYGTGETQYF | TGTGCCAGCAGTGCGTACGGGACAGGGGAGACCCAGTACTTC
NA | NA | TRBJ2-7 | TRBV19 | CASRPTGQLTYEQYF | TGTGCCAGTAGACCGACCGGACAGCTTACCTACGAGCAGTACTTC
once | TRBD1 | TRBJ1-4 | TRBV30 | CAWGTGPSNEKLFF | TGTGCCTGGGGGACAGGTCCCTCTAATGAAAAACTGTTTTTT
NA | NA | TRBJ2-7 | TRBV4-1 | CASSQDGLRGGYEQYF | TGCGCCAGCAGCCAAGACGGACTGAGAGGGGGCTACGAGCAGTACTTC
NA | TRBD2 | TRBJ2-2 | TRBV10-1 | CASSRLAGGNRELFF | TGCGCCAGCAGTCGACTAGCGGGAGGTAATCGGGAGCTGTTTTTT
NA | NA | TRBJ2-2 | TRBV3-1/TRBV3-2 | CASSQGFQGSAGELFF | TGTGCCAGCAGCCAAGGGTTTCAGGGGTCGGCCGGGGAGCTGTTTTTT
few | TRBD1 | TRBJ1-2 | TRBV28 | CASSLFFQFQGAYGYTF | TGTGCCAGCAGTTTATTTTTTCAATTTCAGGGGGCCTATGGCTACACCTTC
NA | TRBD2 | TRBJ2-5 | TRBV27 | CASSPWRAGGSPGTQYF | TGTGCCAGCAGTCCCTGGAGGGCGGGAGGGTCTCCAGGGACCCAGTACTTC
NA | TRBD2 | TRBJ2-1 | TRBV6-5 | CASRLAGVNEQFF | TGTGCCAGCAGACTAGCGGGAGTCAATGAGCAGTTCTTC
NA | TRBD2 | TRBJ2-2 | TRBV7-8 | CASSPKAGANTGELFF | TGTGCCAGCAGCCCGAAAGCGGGAGCCAACACCGGGGAGCTGTTTTTT
NA | NA | TRBJ2-1 | TRBV2 | CASMSRGSYNEQFF | TGTGCCAGCATGTCTAGGGGCTCCTACAATGAGCAGTTCTTC
few | TRBD2 | TRBJ2-1 | TRBV20-1 | CSASAGRGYNEQFF | TGCAGTGCTAGTGCGGGGAGGGGTTACAATGAGCAGTTCTTC
once | NA | TRBJ2-7 | TRBV6-2/TRBV6-3 | CASSSGQIDEQYF | TGTGCCAGCAGCTCAGGACAGATTGACGAGCAGTACTTC
NA | NA | TRBJ2-2 | TRBV29-1 | CSGRDEQFGELFF | TGCAGCGGGCGGGACGAACAATTCGGGGAGCTGTTTTTT
once | NA | TRBJ2-7 | TRBV9 | CASSVDASTYEQYF | TGTGCCAGCAGCGTAGATGCTAGCACCTACGAGCAGTACTTC
many | NA | TRBJ2-1 | TRBV5-4 | CASSSPGYNEQFF | TGTGCCAGCAGCTCACCAGGATACAATGAGCAGTTCTTC
NA | NA | TRBJ2-7 | TRBV6-6 | CASSYSPGTSYEQYF | TGTGCCAGCAGTTACTCGCCGGGAACCTCATACGAGCAGTACTTC
NA | TRBD2 | TRBJ2-1 | TRBV5-1 | CASSSTSGNEQFF | TGCGCCAGCAGCAGTACTAGCGGCAATGAGCAGTTCTTC
NA | NA | TRBJ2-2 | TRBV6-2/TRBV6-3 | CASSYLLPLEGELFF | TGTGCCAGCAGTTACTTACTTCCGCTTGAGGGGGAGCTGTTTTTT
NA | NA | TRBJ2-1 | TRBV4-1 | CASSHLGRLVEQFF | TGCGCCAGCAGCCACCTAGGAAGACTCGTTGAGCAGTTCTTC
NA | TRBD2 | TRBJ2-2 | TRBV7-2 | CASSPGLVLRELFF | TGTGCCAGCAGCCCCGGACTAGTCTTGAGGGAGCTGTTTTTT
NA | NA | TRBJ2-4 | TRBV29-1 | CSVDPGKNIQYF | TGCAGCGTTGATCCAGGGAAAAACATTCAGTACTTC
NA | TRBD2 | TRBJ2-5 | TRBV5-1 | CASSLGLAGEVETQYF | TGCGCCAGCAGCTTGGGACTAGCGGGAGAAGTAGAGACCCAGTACTTC
few | TRBD1 | TRBJ2-1 | TRBV15 | CATTLGQGAHEQFF | TGTGCCACAACATTGGGACAGGGGGCCCATGAGCAGTTCTTC
NA | TRBD2 | TRBJ2-1 | TRBV10-3 | CAISTRTSGRGTYNEQFF | TGTGCCATCAGTACACGGACAAGCGGGAGAGGGACCTACAATGAGCAGTTCTTC
NA | NA | TRBJ1-4 | TRBV18 | CASSPQRVEFNEKLFF | TGTGCCAGCTCACCACAGCGGGTCGAGTTTAATGAAAAACTGTTTTTT
few | NA | TRBJ2-5 | TRBV5-8 | CASSLVGRTQETQYF | TGTGCCAGCAGCTTGGTTGGGCGTACCCAAGAGACCCAGTACTTC
NA | TRBD2 | TRBJ2-3 | TRBV29-1 | CSVGGTRGTDTQYF | TGCAGCGTGGGGGGGACTAGGGGCACAGATACGCAGTATTTT
NA | TRBD1 | TRBJ2-3 | TRBV4-1 | CASSGRQGTNTDTQYF | TGCGCCAGCAGCGGGCGACAGGGTACTAACACAGATACGCAGTATTTT
few | NA | TRBJ1-3 | TRBV24-1 | CATSPGPYSGNTIYF | TGTGCCACCAGTCCGGGTCCTTACTCTGGAAACACCATATATTTT
NA | NA | TRBJ1-4 | TRBV29-1 | CSVRGGADEKLFF | TGCAGCGTTCGCGGGGGGGCGGATGAAAAACTGTTTTTT
few | TRBD1 | TRBJ2-3 | TRBV24-1 | CATSAGQGDTDTQYF | TGTGCCACCAGTGCAGGACAGGGGGACACAGATACGCAGTATTTT
NA | NA | TRBJ1-2 | TRBV12-3/TRBV12-4 | CAILGRDYTF | TGTGCCATCCTAGGCCGGGACTACACCTTC
NA | NA | TRBJ2-5 | TRBV7-2 | CASSLARGSETQYF | TGTGCCAGCAGCTTAGCCCGGGGATCAGAGACCCAGTACTTC
NA | TRBD1 | TRBJ2-6 | TRBV27 | CASRGQGQPSGANVLTF | TGTGCCAGCAGAGGACAGGGTCAACCATCTGGGGCCAACGTCCTGACTTTC
NA | NA | TRBJ2-7 | TRBV28 | CASSFPADGSYEQYF | TGTGCCAGCAGTTTCCCAGCGGATGGTTCCTACGAGCAGTACTTC
NA | TRBD2 | TRBJ2-5 | TRBV9 | CATSEGGSPQETQYF | TGTGCCACTTCTGAGGGCGGGAGCCCGCAAGAGACCCAGTACTTC
NA | NA | TRBJ1-2 | TRBV30 | CAWSMNSGVGGYTF | TGTGCCTGGAGTATGAACTCAGGGGTCGGAGGCTACACCTTC
NA | TRBD2 | TRBJ2-1 | TRBV19 | CASTQSGAATSGRAGEQFF | TGTGCCAGTACCCAATCGGGGGCCGCGACTAGCGGGAGGGCCGGTGAGCAGTTCTTC
once | TRBD1 | TRBJ2-1 | TRBV5-1 | CASSLGTGVYNEQFF | TGCGCCAGCAGCCTCGGGACAGGGGTCTACAATGAGCAGTTCTTC
NA | NA | TRBJ2-7 | TRBV19 | CASSIGSRGAYEQYF | TGTGCCAGTAGTATAGGGTCCAGGGGGGCCTACGAGCAGTACTTC
NA | NA | TRBJ2-2 | TRBV6-5 | CASSRTSPGELFF | TGTGCCAGCAGTCGCACTAGCCCCGGGGAGCTGTTTTTT
NA | TRBD1 | TRBJ1-1 | TRBV13 | CASSPRPTGGMTEAFF | TGTGCCAGCAGCCCGCGGCCAACAGGGGGAATGACTGAAGCTTTCTTT
few | TRBD1 | TRBJ1-4 | TRBV6-5 | CASSYSTGGEKLFF | TGTGCCAGCAGTTACTCGACAGGGGGTGAAAAACTGTTTTTT
NA | TRBD1 | TRBJ1-2 | TRBV7-2 | CASSASGTGAVWGGYTF | TGTGCCAGCAGCGCCTCCGGGACAGGGGCCGTCTGGGGTGGCTACACCTTC
few | TRBD1 | TRBJ1-4 | TRBV7-8 | CASSLDEGQANEKLFF | TGTGCCAGCAGCTTAGATGAGGGACAGGCTAATGAAAAACTGTTTTTT
few | NA | TRBJ2-1 | TRBV7-9 | CASRQSQGHDEQFF | TGTGCCAGCAGACAGTCCCAGGGGCATGATGAGCAGTTCTTC
once | TRBD1 | TRBJ1-5 | TRBV19 | CASTDRGRGQPQHF | TGTGCCAGTACAGACAGGGGGCGAGGTCAGCCCCAGCATTTT
NA | TRBD2 | TRBJ2-5 | TRBV7-9 | CASSATRTSGSPIETQYF | TGTGCCAGCAGCGCTACCCGGACTAGCGGGAGCCCCATAGAGACCCAGTACTTC
NA | NA | TRBJ2-3 | TRBV2 | CASSPTTDTQYF | TGTGCCAGCAGTCCTACTACAGATACGCAGTATTTT
NA | NA | TRBJ2-5 | TRBV21-1 | CASSKEGTPAQYF | TGTGCCAGCAGCAAAGAAGGGACACCGGCCCAGTACTTC